This entry describes one T cell receptor beta chain. This entry comes from a study of blood T cell repertoires in COVID-19. Study background: Nucleic acid was either cDNA or gDNA, and it came from T cells, B-cell-depleted T cells, or PBMCs.

The table came from immunoSEQ multiplex PCR; TCRdb's copy has only in-frame clones and leaves some out. This table has around 230,000 clones, roughly 79% appearing once. Material: PBMCs or T cells enriched from blood (not recorded which). This clonotype was sampled from a man between 40 and 49 years old who had recovered from COVID-19.

CDR3 DNA: TGTGCCAGCAGCTTGGGCGGGACAGGATTTTCGGGCTACACCTTC. The encoded protein is CASSLGGTGFSGYTF. V gene TRBV5-4 combines with J gene TRBJ1-2, with 8 bases that match TRBD1. The trim removed 0 bases at V and 8 bases at J, leaving 9 bases unmatched. Germline V gene sequence: CDR1 SGHNT, CDR2 YYREEE (reference sequence). The CDR3 extends over 15 amino acids. Looking up the rest from reference TRBV5-4 and TRBJ1-2 gives the full variable domain: ETGVTQSPTHLIKTRGQQVTLRCSSQSGHNTVSWYQQALGQGPQFIFQYYREEENGRGNFPPRFSGLQFPNYSSELNVNALELDDSALYLCASSLGGTGFSGYTFGSGTRLTVV.